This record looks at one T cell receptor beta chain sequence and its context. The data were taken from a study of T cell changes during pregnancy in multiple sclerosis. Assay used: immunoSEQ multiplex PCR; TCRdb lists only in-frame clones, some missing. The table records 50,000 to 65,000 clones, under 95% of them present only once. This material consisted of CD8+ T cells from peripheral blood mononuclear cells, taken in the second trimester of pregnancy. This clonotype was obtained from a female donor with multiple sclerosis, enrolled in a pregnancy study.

The CDR3 DNA is TGTGCCAGCAGTGACGGGACCTACGAGCAGTACTTC. Its protein is CASSDGTYEQYF. The rearrangement joins TRBV25-1 to TRBJ2-7; D might be TRBD2 (5 bases). Deletions cut 3 bases from V and 2 bases from J, with 5 bases between. This CDR3 contains 12 residues. Germline loops: CDR1 MGHDK, CDR2 SYGVNS.